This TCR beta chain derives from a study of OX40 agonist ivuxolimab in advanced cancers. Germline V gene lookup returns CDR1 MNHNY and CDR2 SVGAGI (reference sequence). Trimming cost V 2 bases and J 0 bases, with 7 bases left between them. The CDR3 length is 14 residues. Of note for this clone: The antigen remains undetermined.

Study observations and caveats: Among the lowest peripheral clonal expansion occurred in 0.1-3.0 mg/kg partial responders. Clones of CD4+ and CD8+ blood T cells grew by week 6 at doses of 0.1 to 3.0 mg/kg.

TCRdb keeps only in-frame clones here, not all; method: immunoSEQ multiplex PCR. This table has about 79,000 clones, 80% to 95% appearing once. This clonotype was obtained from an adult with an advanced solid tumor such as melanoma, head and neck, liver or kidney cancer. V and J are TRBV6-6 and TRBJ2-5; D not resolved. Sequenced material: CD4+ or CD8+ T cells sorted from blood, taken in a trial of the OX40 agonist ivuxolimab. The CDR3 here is CASSYGEYQETQYF. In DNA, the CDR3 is TGTGCCAGCAGTTACGGGGAATACCAAGAGACCCAGTACTTC.